The present T cell receptor (beta chain) was sequenced within a study of PD-L1 blockade in urothelial cancer (dated by TCRdb to between 2016 and 2019). Looking at the study overall: All patients started therapy in the mid-2010s and received atezolizumab 1,200 mg intravenously every 3 weeks. About nine tenths of the roughly 29 patients were identified as males with urothelial cancer of bladder origin, and a prior smoking history was reported by 18 of 29 patients. An ECOG performance status of 0 or 1 was recorded for the patients, and 0 to 3 prior chemotherapy regimens had been received by the patients. Blood samples were analyzed 3 weeks after the start of treatment (second dose) and 6 weeks after the start of treatment. Blood samples yielded a median of 141,255 T cells and around 80,000 unique TCRs, with median clonality 0.080. An exploratory multi-omic analysis was conducted of the somatic, immune and clinical correlates of response to PD-L1 blockade with atezolizumab in urothelial cancer. Pretreatment tumor samples and matched peripheral blood, collected serially before and after atezolizumab treatment, underwent TCR sequencing. Durable clinical benefit was defined as a progression-free survival longer than 6 months, and TCR features were additionally tested against progression-free survival and overall survival. In the same patients, pretreatment tumors underwent whole exome sequencing and RNA sequencing in addition to TCR sequencing. Durable clinical benefit was achieved by nine patients and was not achieved by 20 patients. Pretreatment blood TCR-seq was available for about 27 patients, at least one posttreatment blood collection was obtained for some 24 patients, and tumor TCR-seq was available for some 24 patients.

A cohort of roughly 30 patients with locally advanced or metastatic urothelial carcinoma, treated at Memorial Sloan Kettering on a trial protocol, was included. Peripheral blood mononuclear cells were collected pretreatment and during treatment, with between 1 and 8 total time points obtained per patient. The Qiagen DNeasy Blood extraction kit was used to purify genomic DNA from total PBMCs and from tumor samples. PBMCs were collected pretreatment and during treatment, and were isolated and stored as previously described. To estimate absolute template abundance from read counts, synthetic TCR analog templates were spiked into each PCR. TCRbeta CDR3 regions were amplified from genomic DNA with bias-controlled V and J gene primers using the immunoSEQ assay. Sequencing of rearranged TCRbeta segments was done at approximately 20X coverage. On the authors' methods: Sequencing errors were corrected by clustering, and CDR3s were annotated against IMGT so that V, D and J genes could be assigned. Only productive TCRbeta rearrangements were used in downstream analyses, excluding out-of-frame or stop-codon sequences. To compute clonality, Shannon entropy was normalized by the log of the number of unique productive sequences and then subtracted from one. Fisher's exact test with Benjamini-Hochberg correction, at a threshold of adjusted p below 0.01, was used to find clones that differed between time points or between blood and tumor. Not all clones reach the TCRdb copy of this immuneACCESS table, which keeps in-frame sequences only. Checked studies attribute under half of the gap to unresolved V genes and leave the rest unexplained. Clone size and the V and J calls come from that table; the DNA yielded D and trimming. Counted in this sample were some 100,000 clones; about 89% of them appeared once. 0.7% to 0.95% of the sample lies in the top ten.

CDR1 and CDR2, per the germline V gene, are ENHRY and SYGVKD. The CDR3 runs 14 amino acids, cysteine and phenylalanine included. The only DNA kept is the CDR3, 42 bases in frame from the first base. The germline ends are 10 bases apart after V is trimmed by 2 bases and J by 5 bases. A remark on this clone: What antigen it recognizes has not been identified. Nothing much larger sits one base from this clone, and base qualities are not available.

What the study reported, not specific to this receptor: Small sample size (n of about 30) and many exploratory analyses mean the results are intended to be hypothesis-generating. A pretreatment peripheral blood TCR clonality below the median was linked to improved progression-free and overall survival. Greater expansion of tumor-associated TCR clones in peripheral blood 3 weeks after the start of treatment was observed in patients with durable benefit (n of about 20, p = 0.022).

The clonotype was recovered from a woman aged 80 or older with urothelial cancer. The rearranged chain carries TRBV10-3 and TRBJ2-4; the D region possibly corresponds to TRBD2 (5 bases align). Material: PBMCs, obtained around atezolizumab (anti-PD-L1) treatment. The CDR3: CAISEKKRENIQYF. The nucleotides are TGTGCCATCAGTGAGAAAAAGAGGGAAAACATTCAGTACTTC.